These 18 T cell receptor beta chains came from one sample sequenced in a study of beta chain features in type 1 diabetes. Of the isolated RNA, all was reverse transcribed, and so the sequenced material was expressed TCRB transcripts. TCRdb's copy holds only in-frame clones and misses some; the assay was immunoSEQ multiplex PCR. The sample carries 200,000 to 250,000 clones, around 10% recorded once. Sequencing input: naive CD4+ T cells from blood. Receptors were obtained from a woman between 18 and 30 years old in good health.

This clone was seen only a few times. The chain couples TRBV10-3 to TRBJ1-1, with TRBD1 as a possible D gene (5 bases). CDR1 is ENHRY and CDR2 is SYGVKD in the germline V gene. V lost 6 bases and J lost 0, with 20 bases in between. The CDR3 spans 17 residues. The CDR3 nucleotides are TGTGCCATCAGAAAAGGGGCAGGGTTCCTCCTGAACACTGAAGCTTTCTTT. Protein: CAIRKGAGFLLNTEAFF.

There are a few counts of this clone. The chain carries TRBV2 and TRBJ2-5; D is undetermined. The CDR3 has 12 amino acids. The germline V gene encodes CDR1 SNHLY and CDR2 FYNNEI. The V end was cut by 3 bases, the J end by 5 bases, with 7 bases between. The CDR3 protein is CASSDGGETQYF. The CDR3 region has the DNA TGTGCCAGCAGTGACGGCGGCGAGACCCAGTACTTC.

The V and J genes are TRBV5-1 and TRBJ2-7; D is perhaps TRBD2 (6 bases). The germline V and J ends were trimmed by 3 bases and 1 base, with 17 bases remaining between them. In germline, CDR1 is SGHRS, CDR2 YFSETQ. CDR3 size: 16 residues. CDR3 DNA: TGCGCCAGCAGCTACCTTGCGGGAAGGACTTCCTACGAGCAGTACTTC. It encodes CASSYLAGRTSYEQYF. Complete variable domain (other parts from reference TRBV5-1 and TRBJ2-7): KAGVTQTPRYLIKTRGQQVTLSCSPISGHRSVSWYQQTPGQGLQFLFEYFSETQRNKGNFPGRFSGRQFSNSRSEMNVSTLELGDSALYLCASSYLAGRTSYEQYFGPGTRLTVT.

This clone was seen more than once but under ten times. The chain has TRBV30 and TRBJ2-4; TRBD2 matches 12 bases. The CDR3 has 18 residues. CDR1 is GTSNPN and CDR2 is SVGIG in the germline V gene (reference sequence). With 0 bases clipped from V and 5 bases from J, the junction kept 11 bases outside the gene matches. The chain's CDR3 is CAWSVFGLAGGPQNIQYF. The CDR3 bases are TGTGCCTGGAGTGTATTCGGCCTAGCGGGAGGGCCGCAAAACATTCAGTACTTC. The complete variable domain, with remaining parts taken from reference TRBV30 and TRBJ2-4, reads SQTIHQWPATLVQPVGSPLSLECTVEGTSNPNLYWYRQAAGRGLQLLFYSVGIGQISSEVPQNLSASRPQDRQFILSSKKLLLSDSGFYLCAWSVFGLAGGPQNIQYFGAGTRLSVL.

The rearrangement joins TRBV5-1 to TRBJ2-3; tentatively, D is TRBD2 (5 bases). From germline, CDR1 is SGHRS and CDR2 YFSETQ. The ends were cut back, 0 bases at V and 14 bases at J, with 13 bases in the middle. The CDR3 length is 12 residues. The CDR3 DNA reads TGCGCCAGCAGCTTGGTGCGTGACTATCCGTATTTT. It translates to CASSLVRDYPYF.

The V gene is TRBV6-1, the J gene TRBJ2-3; TRBD1 aligns across 7 bases. V lost 8 bases to trimming and J lost 0 bases; unmatched junction nucleotides: 8. Germline V CDR1 and CDR2: MNHNS, SASEGT. This CDR3 is built from 15 residues. CDR3 residues: CASGVDRVSTDTQYF. In DNA, the CDR3 is TGTGCCAGCGGAGTAGACAGGGTTAGCACAGATACGCAGTATTTT.

The chain links TRBV5-1 to TRBJ2-2; 7 bases agree with TRBD2. The ends lost 4 bases at V and 0 bases at J; junction bases unmatched: 3. Per germline, CDR1 SGHRS and CDR2 YFSETQ. This CDR3 is built from 15 residues. The CDR3 loop is CASSEGTTNTGELFF. In DNA, the CDR3 is TGCGCCAGCAGCGAAGGGACTACGAACACCGGGGAGCTGTTTTTT.

The chain is built from TRBV19 and TRBJ1-5; 7 bases fit TRBD1. The CDR3 consists of 13 residues. Germline-derived CDR1 and CDR2 are LNHDA and SQIVND (reference sequence). V lost 7 bases to trimming and J lost 5 bases; unmatched junction nucleotides: 5. This CDR3 is CASIGRGYQPQHF. As DNA, the CDR3 is TGTGCCAGTATCGGCAGGGGGTATCAGCCCCAGCATTTT.

The V and J genes are TRBV30 and TRBJ2-1; 12 bases map to TRBD2. Looked up from germline, CDR1 is GTSNPN and CDR2 is SVGIG (reference sequence). The CDR3 contains 14 residues. The V segment lost 2 bases and the J segment 9 bases; nucleotides outside the gene matches: 5. Here the CDR3 reads CAWSLAGGQGEQFF. The CDR3 DNA reads TGTGCCTGGAGTCTAGCGGGGGGGCAGGGTGAGCAGTTCTTC.

Ten or more counts support this clone. The V gene is TRBV11-2, the J gene TRBJ2-1, with D possibly being TRBD1 (6 bases). Germline values: CDR1 SGHAT, CDR2 FQNNGV. V lost 5 bases, J lost 6 bases, and 14 bases lay in between. The CDR3 sequence is 14 residues long. Written as DNA, the CDR3 is TGTGCCAGCAGCCCCAACAGGGCTCCCAATGAGCAGTTCTTC. Amino acids: CASSPNRAPNEQFF.

This clone was seen more than once but under ten times. At one end, the junction sequence differs from germline, possibly due to a read error. The chain uses TRBV27 and TRBJ2-1, with 7 nucleotides matching TRBD2. The CDR3 covers 16 residues. The germline V gene encodes CDR1 MNHEY and CDR2 SMNVEV (reference sequence). DNA for the CDR3: TGTGCCAGCAGTTTCTTCACTAGCGCCCGCTACGATGAGCAGTTCTTC. Amino acids: CASSFFTSARYDEQFF.

There are a few counts of this clone. V is TRBV5-1 and J is TRBJ2-2; TRBD1 might be the D (6 bases). Germline CDR1 is SGHRS and CDR2 is YFSETQ. The CDR3 totals 16 residues. V dropped 3 bases and J dropped 1 base, with 13 bases sitting between them. Here the CDR3 DNA reads TGCGCCAGCAGCTCTCCGACAGGCGTGAACACCGGGGAGCTGTTTTTT. Its protein product is CASSSPTGVNTGELFF.

The chain employs TRBV5-4 and TRBJ2-7; 8 bases align to TRBD1. V lost 3 bases and J lost 5; bases outside the gene matches: 4. This CDR3 comprises 13 residues. CDR1 is SGHNT and CDR2 is YYREEE in the germline V gene (reference sequence). CDR3 sequence reads: CASSSGQGNEQYF. DNA for the CDR3: TGTGCCAGCAGCTCAGGACAGGGAAACGAGCAGTACTTC. Complete variable domain (other parts from reference TRBV5-4 and TRBJ2-7): ETGVTQSPTHLIKTRGQQVTLRCSSQSGHNTVSWYQQALGQGPQFIFQYYREEENGRGNFPPRFSGLQFPNYSSELNVNALELDDSALYLCASSSGQGNEQYFGPGTRLTVT.

This clone was observed a handful of times. The chain uses TRBV28 and TRBJ1-5, with 7 nucleotides matching TRBD1. Germline CDR1 and CDR2: MDHEN and SYDVKM. V dropped 9 bases and J dropped 8; count of bases not matched to a gene: 10. The CDR3 covers 13 residues. The CDR3 loop reads CASKTGRMEPQHF. CDR3 in DNA: TGTGCCAGTAAGACAGGGAGAATGGAGCCCCAGCATTTT. Full variable domain (missing parts from reference TRBV28 and TRBJ1-5): DVKVTQSSRYLVKRTGEKVFLECVQDMDHENMFWYRQDPGLGLRLIYFSYDVKMKEKGDIPEGYSVSREKKERFSLILESASTNQTSMYLCASKTGRMEPQHFGDGTRLSIL.

The chain combines TRBV15 with TRBJ1-1; TRBD1 might be the D (5 bases). The CDR3 runs to 17 residues. Trimming cost V 5 bases and J 0 bases, with 19 bases left between them. CDR1 and CDR2 from the germline V gene are LNHNV and YYDKDF (reference sequence). CDR3 coding DNA: TGTGCCACCAGCGGTGACCCCTTGGGGGGATTGAACACTGAAGCTTTCTTT. Translated, it gives CATSGDPLGGLNTEAFF.

The CDR3 bases are TGTGCCAGCAGTTTAGTGGCTAGCGGTCAAGAGACCCAGTACTTC. As protein: CASSLVASGQETQYF. The rearrangement uses TRBV28 and TRBJ2-5; TRBD2 matches at 7 bases. This CDR3 spans 15 amino acids. The ends lost 2 bases at V and 2 bases at J; junction bases unmatched: 5. The germline CDR1 and CDR2 sequences are MDHEN and SYDVKM.

This clone was detected only a few times. The chain recombines TRBV2 with TRBJ2-7, with TRBD1 matching 10 bases. This CDR3 region has 14 residues. Trimming cost V 5 bases and J 2 bases; bases outside gene matches: 3. Germline CDR1 SNHLY, CDR2 FYNNEI. CDR3 DNA: TGTGCCAGCAGTACGGACAGGGGGACCTACGAGCAGTACTTC. Its protein product is CASSTDRGTYEQYF.

This clone was seen a handful of times. The CDR3 loop is CASSYSGAQGAYEQYF. For the CDR3, the DNA is TGTGCCAGCAGTTACTCGGGCGCGCAGGGGGCCTACGAGCAGTACTTC. The chain employs TRBV6-5 and TRBJ2-7; 7 positions match TRBD1. The germline CDR1 and CDR2 sequences are MNHEY and SVGAGI. This CDR3 has 16 residues. The V gene end was trimmed by 0 bases and the J gene end by 2 bases; junction bases not matched to a gene: 7.